This T cell receptor (beta chain) appears in the sequencing data of a study of regulatory T cells in long-lasting Graves disease. Specified time point: persistent/refractory GD, antithyroid drugs over 5 years with positive TRAb. There was RNA extracted from PBMCs, and the TCR library was made from it. Arm-PCR of CDR3 regions with iRepertoire HTBI primers generated TCR beta libraries. From the multiplex PCR reads, TCRdb called clonotypes with MiXCR, one entry per CDR3 protein. The repertoire holds about 460,000 distinct CDR3 sequences, with around a fifth as singletons. Broader study findings: Preferential use of TRBV28, TRBJ1-2 and TRBJ2-5 was seen in persistent disease. The study found persistent patients shared more public clonotypes (2,741) than new patients (just over 950).

The CDR3 spans 14 residues. Trimming cost V 2 bases and J 1 base, with 8 bases left between them. Germline assignment: CDR1 GTSNPN and CDR2 SVGIG (reference sequence). The table lists this clonotype with a few counts. Its antigen is unidentified. Sequencing was performed on peripheral blood mononuclear cells (PBMCs), taken when the disease was refractory, from a patient treated with antithyroid drugs. The sequence came from a female donor with Graves disease. The genes are TRBV30 and TRBJ2-2; no definite D call. CDR3 bases: TGTGCCTGGAGTAAATACAGGAACACCGGGGAGCTGTTTTTT. This translates into CAWSKYRNTGELFF.